A single sample gave rise to the 12 T cell receptor beta chains below, sequenced in a study of identifying expanded T cells in peripheral blood (dated by TCRdb to between 2018 and 2021). Library preparation employed the immunoSEQ multiplex PCR assay. Drawn from immuneACCESS, this table holds only the in-frame rearrangements with V and J called that TCRdb kept. Clones are partly lost; checked studies trace under half to an unresolved V gene and leave the rest unexplained. Recorded for this sample are 95,000 to 100,000 clones; around 88% of them occurred a single time. The ten largest make up approximately 18% of the sample. Sequences were obtained from blood. These receptors were obtained from a person between 18 and 70 years old in good health.

The V and J genes are TRBV7-6 and TRBJ1-2; D perhaps matches TRBD1 (5 bases). Germline assignment: CDR1 SGHVS and CDR2 FNYEAQ. V was trimmed by 3 bases and J by 2 bases, leaving 7 bases between them. The CDR3 is 13 amino acids. The CDR3 region has the DNA TGTGCCAGCAGCTTGGCAGGGAACTATGGCTACACCTTC. Its translation is CASSLAGNYGYTF.

In DNA, the CDR3 is TGCAGCGTCCGCCCGTCTTCAGCGAACACCGGGGAGCTGTTTTTT. It specifies CSVRPSSANTGELFF. The V call is TRBV29-1, the J call TRBJ2-2, with D hard to call. Germline assignment: CDR1 SQVTM and CDR2 ANQGSEA. This CDR3 has 15 residues. The V end lost 6 bases, the J end lost 0 bases, and 14 bases lay between the germline ends.

The CDR3 bases are TGTGCCAGCAGTCTAGCACCCAGCTCCTACAATGAGCAGTTCTTC. This gives the protein CASSLAPSSYNEQFF. V usage is TRBV2 and J usage is TRBJ2-1; a possible D gene is TRBD2 (5 bases). The ends were cut back, 5 bases at V and 0 bases at J, with 11 bases in the middle. Germline CDR1 reads SNHLY; CDR2 reads FYNNEI. The length of the CDR3 is 15 residues.

The rearrangement uses TRBV6-5 and TRBJ1-2; TRBD1 agrees at 11 bases. The CDR3 extends over 16 amino acids. Germline V gene data show CDR1 as MNHEY and CDR2 as SVGAGI. J was trimmed by 5 bases and V by 1 base; bases with no gene match: 6. The CDR3 bases are TGTGCCAGCAGTTACTTACGGACAGGGGGCGGATATGGCTACACCTTC. Its translation: CASSYLRTGGGYGYTF.

This clone has only a few counts. CDR3 DNA sequence: TGTGCCAGCAGCCAAGTTGGGACAGGGTGGGCCGAGCAGTACTTC. Translating gives CASSQVGTGWAEQYF. V is TRBV14 and J is TRBJ2-7; 9 bases fit TRBD1. V was clipped by 1 base and J by 6 bases; unmatched bases: 7. The CDR3 is 15 amino acids. Germline assignment: CDR1 SGHDN and CDR2 FVKESK.

The rearrangement links TRBV28 to TRBJ1-2; D not certain. The germline V gene has CDR1 MDHEN and CDR2 SYDVKM. The CDR3 runs to 11 residues. V lost 5 bases and J 11 bases, leaving 12 bases between the germline ends. The CDR3 loop is CASSGPLDYTF. The CDR3 DNA follows: TGTGCCAGCAGTGGCCCCTTGGATTACACCTTC.

The J gene is TRBJ2-3, the V gene TRBV7-9; D unresolved. This CDR3 is built from 14 residues. V was pared by 1 base and J by 8 bases, with 13 bases between. Germline values: CDR1 SEHNR, CDR2 FQNEAQ (reference sequence). The CDR3 reads CASSLVVGVATQYF. The DNA for the CDR3 is TGTGCCAGCAGCTTAGTAGTTGGGGTTGCTACGCAGTATTTT.

The chain is built from TRBV11-2 and TRBJ2-1, with a tentative D call TRBD1 (6 bases). The germline gives CDR1 SGHAT, CDR2 FQNNGV. This CDR3 has 11 amino acids. Trimming stripped 5 bases from V and 8 bases from J, with 7 bases between. The CDR3 DNA sequence: TGTGCCAGCAGCCCAGGGGATGAGCAGTTCTTC. This sequence encodes CASSPGDEQFF.

The CDR3 spells CAIREQGNTEAFF. The CDR3, as DNA: TGTGCCATCAGAGAACAGGGAAACACTGAAGCTTTCTTT. The chain joins TRBV10-3 to TRBJ1-1; tentatively, D is TRBD1 (6 bases). The CDR3 spans 13 residues. Germline loops: CDR1 ENHRY, CDR2 SYGVKD. V lost 6 bases and J 2 bases, leaving 10 bases between the germline ends.

V usage is TRBV19 and J usage is TRBJ1-1, with a tentative D call TRBD1 (6 bases). Germline-derived CDR1 and CDR2 are LNHDA and SQIVND (reference sequence). This CDR3 has 18 residues. V was trimmed by 3 bases and J by 4 bases, leaving 24 bases between them. CDR3 nucleotide sequence: TGTGCCAGTAGTATGGCTTTGTGGCAGGGGCCGGGGTTCACTGAAGCTTTCTTT. Residues: CASSMALWQGPGFTEAFF.

V is TRBV7-2 and J is TRBJ2-7; 7 positions match TRBD1. Losses at the gene ends were 2 bases for V and 4 bases for J; bases not matched to a gene: 2. CDR1 is SGHTA and CDR2 is FQGNSA in the germline V gene. This CDR3 is built from 13 residues. The CDR3 spells CASSLQGVYEQYF. DNA for the CDR3: TGTGCCAGCAGCTTACAGGGGGTATACGAGCAGTACTTC.

This clone was counted a single time. The rearrangement uses TRBV29-1 and TRBJ2-3; 7 bases fit TRBD1. CDR1 and CDR2 from the germline V gene are SQVTM and ANQGSEA. The CDR3 consists of 14 residues. V was clipped by 7 bases and J by 2 bases; unmatched bases: 9. This CDR3 is CSAWGQIHTDTQYF. DNA for the CDR3: TGCAGCGCGTGGGGACAGATACACACAGATACGCAGTATTTT.